A selection of T cell receptor beta chains follows, all from one sample in a study of CD8 T cells in Susac syndrome. TCRdb independently ran MiXCR on the immunoSEQ multiplex PCR reads; one entry per CDR3 protein. The sample shows 160,000 or so distinct CDR3 sequences, approximately 94% of them seen only once. Material for sequencing was CD4+ T cells from PBMCs. Receptor source: a human donor with Susac syndrome. The CDR3 runs from the conserved cysteine through the conserved F or W. Fields, in order: D gene, J gene, clone size, V gene, CDR3 protein, CDR3 DNA. D genes are given only for firm matches. Clone sizes are given selectively: once, few, many, or a class where the clone is expanded.

D gene: NA; J gene: TRBJ1-1; clone size: once; V gene: TRBV25-1; CDR3 protein: CASSEERRGTEAFF; CDR3 DNA: TGTGCCAGCAGTGAAGAGAGACGGGGTACTGAAGCTTTCTTT
D gene: NA; J gene: TRBJ2-3; clone size: NA; V gene: TRBV7-8; CDR3 protein: CASSLFGAITDTQYF; CDR3 DNA: TGTGCCAGCAGCTTGTTCGGCGCTATCACAGATACGCAGTATTTT
D gene: NA; J gene: TRBJ2-2; clone size: NA; V gene: TRBV20-1; CDR3 protein: CSASRRETGELFF; CDR3 DNA: TGCAGTGCTAGTCGTAGGGAAACCGGGGAGCTGTTTTTT
D gene: NA; J gene: TRBJ1-1; clone size: NA; V gene: TRBV2; CDR3 protein: CASSEGWGEAFF; CDR3 DNA: TGTGCCAGCAGTGAAGGCTGGGGTGAAGCTTTCTTT
D gene: TRBD2; J gene: TRBJ2-1; clone size: NA; V gene: TRBV5-1; CDR3 protein: CASRLLAGVNEQFF; CDR3 DNA: TGCGCCAGCAGATTACTAGCGGGGGTCAATGAGCAGTTCTTC
D gene: NA; J gene: TRBJ2-1; clone size: NA; V gene: TRBV29-1; CDR3 protein: CSVGGQPYNEQFF; CDR3 DNA: TGCAGCGTTGGGGGCCAGCCCTACAATGAGCAGTTCTTC
D gene: NA; J gene: TRBJ1-1; clone size: NA; V gene: TRBV20-1; CDR3 protein: CSARDAARAGGTEAFF; CDR3 DNA: TGCAGTGCTAGAGACGCTGCTCGGGCAGGCGGAACTGAAGCTTTCTTT
D gene: TRBD1; J gene: TRBJ1-5; clone size: NA; V gene: TRBV20-1; CDR3 protein: CSAIRPTGPGPQHF; CDR3 DNA: TGCAGTGCTATTCGCCCGACAGGGCCAGGGCCCCAGCATTTT
D gene: NA; J gene: TRBJ1-6; clone size: NA; V gene: TRBV14; CDR3 protein: CASRQVDNSPLHF; CDR3 DNA: TGTGCCAGCAGACAGGTGGATAATTCACCCCTCCACTTT
D gene: TRBD1; J gene: TRBJ1-1; clone size: NA; V gene: TRBV20-1; CDR3 protein: CSARSARTGNTEAFF; CDR3 DNA: TGCAGTGCTAGATCCGCTCGGACAGGGAACACTGAAGCTTTCTTT